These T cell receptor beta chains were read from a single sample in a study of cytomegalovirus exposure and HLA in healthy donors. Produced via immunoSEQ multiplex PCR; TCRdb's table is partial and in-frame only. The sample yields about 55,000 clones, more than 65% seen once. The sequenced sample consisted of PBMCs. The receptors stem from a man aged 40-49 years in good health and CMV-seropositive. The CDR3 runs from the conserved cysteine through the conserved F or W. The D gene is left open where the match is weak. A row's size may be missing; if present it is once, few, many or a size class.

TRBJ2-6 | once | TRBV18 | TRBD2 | TGTGCCAGCTCACTCCTTAGCGGGGGGGCCGCTGGGGCCAACGTCCTGACTTTC | CASSLLSGGAAGANVLTF
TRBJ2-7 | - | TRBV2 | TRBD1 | TGTGCTGCGACTCCGGGACAGTCCTACGAGCAGTACTTC | CAATPGQSYEQYF
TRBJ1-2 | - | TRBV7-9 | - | TGTGCCAGCAGCCGGACAGACTATGGCTACACCTTC | CASSRTDYGYTF
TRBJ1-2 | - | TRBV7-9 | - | TGTGCCAGCAGCTTTACGACAGCCTATGGCTACACCTTC | CASSFTTAYGYTF
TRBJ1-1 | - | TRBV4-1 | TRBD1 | TGCGCCAGCAGCCAACTTAAAGGGGGCATGAACACTGAAGCTTTCTTT | CASSQLKGGMNTEAFF
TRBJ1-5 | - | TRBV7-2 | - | TGTGCCAGCAGCCCAACCAGGGGAAATCAGCCCCAGCATTTT | CASSPTRGNQPQHF
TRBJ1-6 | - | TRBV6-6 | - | TGTGCCAGCAGTTACGGGCAGTCTCCCCCCCTCCACTTT | CASSYGQSPPLHF
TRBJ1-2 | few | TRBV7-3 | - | TGTGCCAGCAGCTTATCGGGTTCAGGGGATACGAACTATGGCTACACCTTC | CASSLSGSGDTNYGYTF
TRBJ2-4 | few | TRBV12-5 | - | TGTGCTAGTGGTTTGGTTTTGACCCGGGGGGCCAAAAACATTCAGTACTTC | CASGLVLTRGAKNIQYF
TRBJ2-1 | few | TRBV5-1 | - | TGCGCCAGCAGCTTAGGGACAACTGGGGGTGAGCAGTTCTTC | CASSLGTTGGEQFF
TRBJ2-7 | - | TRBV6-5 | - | TGTGCCAGCAGTTACAGGAGGGTTGGCAGGGTGAGCGAGCAGTACTTC | CASSYRRVGRVSEQYF
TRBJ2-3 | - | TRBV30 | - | TGTGCCTGGACCTTGCGCGGGGCCCGGGCAGATACGCAGTATTTT | CAWTLRGARADTQYF
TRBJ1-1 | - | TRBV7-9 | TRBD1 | TGTGCCAGCAGCGAAGCAGGGGGCCTCACTGAAGCTTTCTTT | CASSEAGGLTEAFF
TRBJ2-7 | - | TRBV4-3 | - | TGCGCCAGCAGCCAAGATATTGGCAGGGTCGACGAGCAGTACTTC | CASSQDIGRVDEQYF
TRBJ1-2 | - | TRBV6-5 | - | TGTGCCAGCAGGGAGTTTTCGGATAACTATGGCTACACCTTC | CASREFSDNYGYTF
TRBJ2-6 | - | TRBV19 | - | TGTGCCAGTAGGCCCCCTATGTCTGGGGCCAACGTCCTGACTTTC | CASRPPMSGANVLTF